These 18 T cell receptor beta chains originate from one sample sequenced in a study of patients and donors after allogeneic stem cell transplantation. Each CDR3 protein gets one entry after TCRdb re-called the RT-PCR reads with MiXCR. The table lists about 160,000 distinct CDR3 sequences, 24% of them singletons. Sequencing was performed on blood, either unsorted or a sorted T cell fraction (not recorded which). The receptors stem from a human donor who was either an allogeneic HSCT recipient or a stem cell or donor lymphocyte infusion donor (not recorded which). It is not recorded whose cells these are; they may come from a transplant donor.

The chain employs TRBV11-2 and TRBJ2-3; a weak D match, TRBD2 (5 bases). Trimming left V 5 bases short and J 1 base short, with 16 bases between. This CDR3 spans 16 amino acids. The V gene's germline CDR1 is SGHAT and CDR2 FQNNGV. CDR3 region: CASSPPSNLGTDTQYF. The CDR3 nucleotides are TGTGCCAGCAGCCCTCCTAGCAACCTCGGCACAGATACGCAGTATTTT.

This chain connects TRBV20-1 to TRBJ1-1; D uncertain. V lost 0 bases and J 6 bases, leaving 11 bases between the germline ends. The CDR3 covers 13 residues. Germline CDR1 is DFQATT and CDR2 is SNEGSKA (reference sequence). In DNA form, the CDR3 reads TGCAGTGCTAGAGAACCAGCAGGCCCTGAAGCTTTCTTT. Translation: CSAREPAGPEAFF.

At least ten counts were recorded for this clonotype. The CDR3 DNA is TGCAGTGCCGGGGGGCCTAATTCACCCCTCCACTTT. It specifies CSAGGPNSPLHF. The V gene is TRBV20-1, the J gene TRBJ1-6; maybe TRBD1 (6 bases). This CDR3 has 12 amino acids. V was pared by 6 bases and J by 6 bases, with 9 bases between. Per germline, CDR1 DFQATT and CDR2 SNEGSKA (reference sequence).

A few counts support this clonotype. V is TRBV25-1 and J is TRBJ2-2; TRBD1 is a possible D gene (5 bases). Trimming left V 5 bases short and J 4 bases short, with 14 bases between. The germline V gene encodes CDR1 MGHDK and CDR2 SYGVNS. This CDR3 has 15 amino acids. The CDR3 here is CASSPSQASTGELFF. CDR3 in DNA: TGTGCCAGCAGTCCCTCACAGGCCAGCACCGGGGAGCTGTTTTTT.

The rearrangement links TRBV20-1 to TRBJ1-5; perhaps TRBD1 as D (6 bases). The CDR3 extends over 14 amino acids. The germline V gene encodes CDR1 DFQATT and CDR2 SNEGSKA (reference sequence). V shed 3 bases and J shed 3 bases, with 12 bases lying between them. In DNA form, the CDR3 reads TGCAGTGCTAGGGCAGGGGACTTCAATCAGCCCCAGCATTTT. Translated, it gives CSARAGDFNQPQHF.

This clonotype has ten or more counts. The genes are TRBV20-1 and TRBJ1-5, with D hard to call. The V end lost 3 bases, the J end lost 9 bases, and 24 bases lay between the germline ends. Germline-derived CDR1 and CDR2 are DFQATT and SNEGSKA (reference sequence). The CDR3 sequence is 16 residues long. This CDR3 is CSASASWAAGSRPQHF. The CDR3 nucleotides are TGCAGTGCTAGCGCCTCCTGGGCAGCGGGGTCAAGGCCCCAGCATTTT.

The CDR3 coding sequence is TGTGCCAGCAGCTTAAGCGGGAGCGGAAGCACAGATACGCAGTATTTT. Translating it yields CASSLSGSGSTDTQYF. V usage is TRBV7-3 and J usage is TRBJ2-3, with 7 positions matching TRBD2. There are 16 residues in the CDR3. Trimming took 1 base from V and 0 from J; bases not matched to a gene: 4. Per germline, CDR1 SGHTA and CDR2 FQGTGA.

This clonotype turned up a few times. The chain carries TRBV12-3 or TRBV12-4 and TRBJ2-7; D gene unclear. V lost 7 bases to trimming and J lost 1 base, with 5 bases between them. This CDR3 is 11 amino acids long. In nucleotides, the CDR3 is TGTGCCAGCACCGCATCCTACGAGCAGTACTTC. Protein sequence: CASTASYEQYF.

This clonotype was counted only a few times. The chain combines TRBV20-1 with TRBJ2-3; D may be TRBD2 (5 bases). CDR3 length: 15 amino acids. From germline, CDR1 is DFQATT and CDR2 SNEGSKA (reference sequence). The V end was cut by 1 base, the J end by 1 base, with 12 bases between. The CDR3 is CSARAARGRTDTQYF. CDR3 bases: TGCAGTGCTAGAGCCGCTCGAGGGCGCACAGATACGCAGTATTTT.

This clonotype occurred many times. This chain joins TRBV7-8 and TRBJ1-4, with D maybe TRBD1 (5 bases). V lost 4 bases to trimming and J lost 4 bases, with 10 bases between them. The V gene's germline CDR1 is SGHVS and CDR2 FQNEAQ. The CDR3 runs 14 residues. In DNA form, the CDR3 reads TGTGCCAGCAGCTCTCAGGGCTTTAATGAAAAACTGTTTTTT. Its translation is CASSSQGFNEKLFF.

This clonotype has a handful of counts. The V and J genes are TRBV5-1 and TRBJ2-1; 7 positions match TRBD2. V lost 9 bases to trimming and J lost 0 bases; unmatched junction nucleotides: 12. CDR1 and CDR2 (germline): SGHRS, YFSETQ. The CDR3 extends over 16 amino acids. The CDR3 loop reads CATYPSGDHSYNEQFF. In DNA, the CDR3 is TGCGCCACCTATCCGAGCGGGGACCACTCCTACAATGAGCAGTTCTTC.

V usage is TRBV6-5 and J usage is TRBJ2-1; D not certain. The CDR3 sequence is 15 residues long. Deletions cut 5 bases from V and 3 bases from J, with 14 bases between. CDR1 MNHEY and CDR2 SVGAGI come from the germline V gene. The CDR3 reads CASSGPSQDYNEQFF. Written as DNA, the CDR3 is TGTGCCAGCAGTGGTCCCTCCCAGGACTACAATGAGCAGTTCTTC.

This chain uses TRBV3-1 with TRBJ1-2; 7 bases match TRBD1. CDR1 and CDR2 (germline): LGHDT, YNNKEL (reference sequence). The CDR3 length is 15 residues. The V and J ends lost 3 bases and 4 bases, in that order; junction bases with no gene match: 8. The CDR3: CASSQGTASAYGYTF. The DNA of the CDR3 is TGTGCCAGCAGCCAGGGGACAGCCTCAGCCTATGGCTACACCTTC. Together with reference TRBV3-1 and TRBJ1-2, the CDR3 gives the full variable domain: DTAVSQTPKYLVTQMGNDKSIKCEQNLGHDTMYWYKQDSKKFLKIMFSYNNKELIINETVPNRFSPKSPDKAHLNLHINSLELGDSAVYFCASSQGTASAYGYTFGSGTRLTVV.

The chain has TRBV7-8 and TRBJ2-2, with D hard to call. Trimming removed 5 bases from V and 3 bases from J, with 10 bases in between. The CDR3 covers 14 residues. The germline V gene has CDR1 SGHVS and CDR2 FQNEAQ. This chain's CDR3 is CASSPWTHTGELFF. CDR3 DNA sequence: TGTGCCAGCAGCCCATGGACCCACACCGGGGAGCTGTTTTTT.

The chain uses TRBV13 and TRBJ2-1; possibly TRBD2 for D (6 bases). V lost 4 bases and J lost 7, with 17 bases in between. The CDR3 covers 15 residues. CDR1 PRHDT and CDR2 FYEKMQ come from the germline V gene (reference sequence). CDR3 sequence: CASSSGTEGLNEQFF. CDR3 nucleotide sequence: TGTGCCAGCAGCTCCGGGACTGAAGGTTTGAATGAGCAGTTCTTC.

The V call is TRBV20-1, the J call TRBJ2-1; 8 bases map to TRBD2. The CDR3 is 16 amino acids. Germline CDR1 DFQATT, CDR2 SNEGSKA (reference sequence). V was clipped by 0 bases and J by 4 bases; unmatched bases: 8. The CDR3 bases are TGCAGTGCTAGAGACCGATTAGCGGGGCTGTACAATGAGCAGTTCTTC. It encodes CSARDRLAGLYNEQFF.

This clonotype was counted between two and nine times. CDR3 loop: CASSLRLASHNEQFF. The CDR3 region has the DNA TGTGCCAGCAGCCTTCGACTAGCGTCTCACAATGAGCAGTTCTTC. This chain links TRBV6-2 or TRBV6-3 with TRBJ2-1; TRBD2 matches at 8 bases. This CDR3 comprises 15 residues. Germline lookup yields CDR1 MNHEY and CDR2 SVGEGT. Germline trimming cut 6 bases from V and 5 bases from J; bases unmatched to any gene: 9.

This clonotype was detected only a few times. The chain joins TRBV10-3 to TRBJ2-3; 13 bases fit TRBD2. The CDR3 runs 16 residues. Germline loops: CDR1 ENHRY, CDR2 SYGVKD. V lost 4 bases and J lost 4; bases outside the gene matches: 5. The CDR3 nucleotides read TGTGCCATCAGTGCAACTAGCGGGGGGGCCTCAGATACGCAGTATTTT. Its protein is CAISATSGGASDTQYF.